This T cell receptor (beta chain) comes out of a study of T cell responses to AZD1222 COVID-19 vaccine. Notes on the study in general: A reported finding is that nearly half of spike-specific TCRs target unmutated variant regions. After two AZD1222 doses, spike-specific TCR breadth and depth rose versus day 0.

Worth noting for this clone: What it binds is unknown.

The CDR3 extends over 16 amino acids. The germline V gene has CDR1 MGHRA and CDR2 YSYEKL. The ends were cut back, 3 bases at V and 0 bases at J, with 12 bases in the middle. Produced via immunoSEQ multiplex PCR; TCRdb's table is partial and in-frame only. This sample has about 120,000 clones, with 93% found just once. Sample: peripheral blood, taken 28 days after the second AZD1222 dose. The J gene is TRBJ1-3, the V gene TRBV4-1; D is undetermined. This receptor was taken from an adult who received the AZD1222 COVID-19 vaccine. CDR3 nucleotides: TGCGCCAGCAGCCACGGTCAAACCCCCTCTGGAAACACCATATATTTT. Amino acid sequence: CASSHGQTPSGNTIYF.